Each of the 32 T cell receptor beta chains below was sequenced from the same sample in a study of CD8 T cells in ankylosing spondylitis. TCRdb used MiXCR to reprocess the 5' RACE reads, holding one entry per CDR3 protein. The sample comprises around 340,000 distinct CDR3 sequences, approximately 22% of which are singletons, and about an eighth rests with the top ten. The sequenced sample consisted of blood, either unsorted or a sorted T cell fraction (not recorded which). All receptors come from a male donor with ankylosing spondylitis or in good health (not recorded which).

The genes are TRBV30 and TRBJ2-7, with unresolved D. The CDR3 covers 12 residues. Germline values: CDR1 GTSNPN, CDR2 SVGIG (reference sequence). Deletions cut 2 bases from V and 3 bases from J, with 8 bases between. CDR3 in amino acids: CAWSPHYYEQYF. CDR3 sequence (DNA): TGTGCCTGGAGTCCCCATTACTACGAGCAGTACTTC.

This clonotype was detected a few times. This sequence joins TRBV3-1 and TRBJ2-5, with D unclear. This CDR3 has 14 residues. Germline CDR1 is LGHDT and CDR2 is YNNKEL (reference sequence). V dropped 8 bases and J dropped 0 bases, with 13 bases sitting between them. The CDR3 nucleotides are TGTGCCAGCGGACCCGGTGGGTACCAAGAGACCCAGTACTTC. Protein: CASGPGGYQETQYF.

This clonotype was found many times. V gene TRBV12-3 or TRBV12-4 combines with J gene TRBJ1-1; D is undetermined. V was pared by 3 bases and J by 5 bases, with 10 bases between. There are 13 residues in the CDR3. CDR3 DNA: TGTGCCAGCAGTTTTGGGTTAGGGACTGAAGCTTTCTTT. Protein product: CASSFGLGTEAFF.

This clonotype was seen at least ten times. One end of the junction fails to match germline, which may point to a read error. The chain carries TRBV5-1 and TRBJ2-5; possibly TRBD2 for D (5 bases). From germline, CDR1 is SGHRS and CDR2 YFSETQ. The CDR3 loop spans 14 amino acids. CDR3 sequence reads: CACSERAYQETQYF. The CDR3 DNA is TGCGCCTGCAGCGAGAGGGCCTACCAAGAGACCCAGTACTTC.

The chain recombines TRBV7-9 with TRBJ2-7; D is possibly TRBD2 (6 bases). Trimming removed 3 bases from V and 0 bases from J, with 15 bases in between. This CDR3 is 16 amino acids long. The V gene's germline CDR1 is SEHNR and CDR2 FQNEAQ (reference sequence). CDR3 DNA: TGTGCCAGCAGCTTGATCTCGGAGGGGATCTCCTACGAGCAGTACTTC. This translates into CASSLISEGISYEQYF.

The chain uses TRBV29-1 and TRBJ1-1; no definite D call. The CDR3 runs 11 residues. The germline V gene encodes CDR1 SQVTM and CDR2 ANQGSEA. The germline V and J ends were trimmed by 6 bases and 4 bases, with 9 bases remaining between them. The DNA of the CDR3 is TGCAGCGTCGACACCCCCACTGAAGCTTTCTTT. Translation: CSVDTPTEAFF. Combining the CDR3 with reference TRBV29-1 and TRBJ1-1 gives the whole variable domain SAVISQKPSRDICQRGTSLTIQCQVDSQVTMMFWYRQQPGQSLTLIATANQGSEATYESGFVIDKFPISRPNLTFSTLTVSNMSPEDSSIYLCSVDTPTEAFFGQGTRLTVV.

In this sample, this clonotype turned up a few times. The gene calls are TRBV27 and TRBJ2-2; perhaps D is TRBD1 or TRBD2 (5 bases each). Trimming removed 5 bases from V and 1 base from J, with 14 bases in between. This CDR3 region has 16 residues. Germline CDR1 reads MNHEY; CDR2 reads SMNVEV (reference sequence). The CDR3 DNA sequence: TGTGCCAGCAGTCGACCTGGTGGGGGGAACACCGGGGAGCTGTTTTTT. As protein: CASSRPGGGNTGELFF.

The chain is built from TRBV7-9 and TRBJ1-4; 7 bases are shared with TRBD1. The CDR3 runs to 16 residues. Germline lookup yields CDR1 SEHNR and CDR2 FQNEAQ (reference sequence). V was pared by 5 bases and J by 0 bases, with 6 bases of the junction left unmatched. CDR3 loop: CASSPTDRATNEKLFF. In nucleotides, the CDR3 is TGTGCCAGCAGCCCAACTGACAGGGCAACTAATGAAAAACTGTTTTTT. The entire variable domain, with the rest obtained from reference TRBV7-9 and TRBJ1-4, is as follows: DTGVSQNPRHKITKRGQNVTFRCDPISEHNRLYWYRQTLGQGPEFLTYFQNEAQLEKSRLLSDRFSAERPKGSFSTLEIQRTEQGDSAMYLCASSPTDRATNEKLFFGSGTQLSVL.

This clonotype was detected ten times or more. The chain recombines TRBV12-3 or TRBV12-4 with TRBJ2-1, with unresolved D. The CDR3 is 14 amino acids. Trimming removed 1 base at V and 4 bases at J, with 8 bases between. The CDR3 is CASSLGQTYNEQFF. For the CDR3, the DNA is TGTGCCAGCAGTTTAGGGCAGACATACAATGAGCAGTTCTTC.

The chain links TRBV5-1 to TRBJ2-5; D possibly corresponds to TRBD1 (6 bases). CDR3 length: 16 amino acids. Deletions cut 0 bases from V and 3 bases from J, with 15 bases between. Germline V gene lookup returns CDR1 SGHRS and CDR2 YFSETQ. The CDR3 spells CASSLGTWDTEETQYF. In DNA, the CDR3 is TGCGCCAGCAGCTTGGGCACCTGGGACACCGAAGAGACCCAGTACTTC.

This chain joins TRBV27 and TRBJ1-6; 9 nucleotides match TRBD1. Germline V gene lookup returns CDR1 MNHEY and CDR2 SMNVEV (reference sequence). This CDR3 region has 14 residues. The J segment lost 10 bases and the V segment lost 5 bases, leaving 6 bases of the junction unmatched. CDR3 sequence reads: CASSQGQGWSPLHF. The CDR3 DNA follows: TGTGCCAGCAGTCAGGGACAGGGCTGGTCACCCCTCCACTTT.

This clonotype was seen only a few times. This chain joins TRBV20-1 and TRBJ2-2; no definite D call. CDR3 size: 16 residues. Trimming stripped 0 bases from V and 4 bases from J, with 15 bases between. Germline assignment: CDR1 DFQATT and CDR2 SNEGSKA (reference sequence). The CDR3 DNA reads TGCAGTGCTAGAGATGATAGGGAAAGGCTCACCGGGGAGCTGTTTTTT. Protein: CSARDDRERLTGELFF.

The chain uses TRBV2 and TRBJ1-1, with 8 bases aligning to TRBD1. The germline CDR1 and CDR2 sequences are SNHLY and FYNNEI. The length of the CDR3 is 16 residues. V gave up 2 bases and J gave up 6 bases; unmatched junction bases: 11. The DNA for the CDR3 is TGTGCCAGCAGTGAAAAACAGGGGGGGTTACACCCTGAAGCTTTCTTT. It specifies CASSEKQGGLHPEAFF. Based on the CDR3 plus reference TRBV2 and TRBJ1-1, the full variable domain is EPEVTQTPSHQVTQMGQEVILRCVPISNHLYFYWYRQILGQKVEFLVSFYNNEISEKSEIFDDQFSVERPDGSNFTLKIRSTKLEDSAMYFCASSEKQGGLHPEAFFGQGTRLTVV.

This clonotype has at least ten counts. This chain connects TRBV9 to TRBJ1-5; D might be TRBD1 (5 bases). The V gene lost 0 bases and the J gene lost 1 base, with 5 bases spanning the gap. The germline CDR1 and CDR2 sequences are SGDLS and YYNGEE. The CDR3 has 14 amino acids. The CDR3 region is CASSVGDSNQPQHF. The CDR3 DNA is TGTGCCAGCAGCGTAGGGGACAGCAATCAGCCCCAGCATTTT.

This clonotype was detected many times. V usage is TRBV29-1 and J usage is TRBJ2-3; D might be TRBD1 (5 bases). V lost 4 bases to trimming and J lost 3 bases, with 14 bases between them. The CDR3 loop spans 14 amino acids. Germline CDR1 and CDR2: SQVTM and ANQGSEA. This chain's CDR3 is CSVAAGLRTDTQYF. In DNA, the CDR3 is TGCAGCGTTGCCGCAGGGTTGAGGACAGATACGCAGTATTTT.

The chain couples TRBV10-3 to TRBJ2-6; the D gene is possibly TRBD2 (6 bases). Between the trimmed V and J ends, which lost 11 bases and 0 bases, there was a span of 23 bases. CDR3 length equals 18 residues. Germline-derived CDR1 and CDR2 are ENHRY and SYGVKD. The CDR3 DNA reads as TGTGCCGGGCACCTCTCTAGCGTTCATAGCTCTGGGGCCAACGTCCTGACTTTC. The encoded protein is CAGHLSSVHSSGANVLTF.

V gene TRBV7-2 combines with J gene TRBJ2-7; TRBD1 or TRBD2 may be the D gene (5 bases each). With 1 base removed from V and 2 bases from J, the gap between germline ends came to 9 bases. CDR1 and CDR2 (germline): SGHTA, FQGNSA. The CDR3 runs to 14 residues. The CDR3 here is CASSLVVGAYEQYF. The CDR3 DNA is TGTGCCAGCAGCTTAGTGGTGGGGGCCTACGAGCAGTACTTC.

This clonotype was seen a few times. The chain combines TRBV12-3 or TRBV12-4 with TRBJ2-1; possible D gene TRBD2, 6 bases. The CDR3 covers 12 residues. V was shortened by 6 bases and J by 9 bases, with 12 bases between the two germline ends. The CDR3 region has the DNA TGTGCCAGCAGCCTGGGGGGAAGTGAGCAGTTCTTC. Its protein is CASSLGGSEQFF.

The J gene is TRBJ2-1, the V gene TRBV9; 10 bases are shared with TRBD2. After removal of 3 bases from V and 6 bases from J, the junction contained 9 bases not matched to a gene. The CDR3 runs 16 residues. CDR1 SGDLS and CDR2 YYNGEE come from the germline V gene. The CDR3 region has the DNA TGTGCCAGCAGCGGGCCAATAGCGGGGGGACTCAATGAGCAGTTCTTC. It encodes CASSGPIAGGLNEQFF.

This chain joins TRBV11-2 and TRBJ2-7; TRBD2 aligns across 10 bases. V shed 4 bases and J 6 bases; nucleotides not matched to a gene: 18. This CDR3 has 18 amino acids. CDR1 and CDR2 (germline): SGHAT, FQNNGV. The CDR3 reads CASSSHWGELAGHVEQYF. The CDR3 DNA is TGTGCCAGCAGCTCCCACTGGGGGGAACTAGCGGGGCACGTCGAGCAGTACTTC.

The chain joins TRBV5-6 to TRBJ2-7, with D perhaps matching TRBD1 (6 bases). Germline lookup yields CDR1 SGHDT and CDR2 YYEEEE. The CDR3 is 15 residues long. V was clipped by 3 bases and J by 3 bases, with 16 bases between them. CDR3 in amino acids: CASSSPLTGLYEQYF. The CDR3 DNA is TGTGCCAGCAGCTCCCCCCTTACAGGGCTCTACGAGCAGTACTTC.

A few counts support this clonotype. The rearrangement links TRBV7-2 to TRBJ2-1; 7 bases fit TRBD1. The trim removed 5 bases at V and 4 bases at J, leaving 5 bases unmatched. Germline CDR1 reads SGHTA; CDR2 reads FQGNSA. CDR3 length: 14 residues. The CDR3 region is CASSQQGIYNEQFF. CDR3 nucleotides: TGTGCCAGCAGCCAACAGGGGATATACAATGAGCAGTTCTTC.

The table lists this clonotype with a few counts. The V and J genes are TRBV20-1 and TRBJ1-2; no reliable D call. Germline V gene sequence: CDR1 DFQATT, CDR2 SNEGSKA (reference sequence). This CDR3 is 11 amino acids long. The CDR3 reads CREGVFNGYTF. CDR3 nucleotide sequence: TGCAGGGAGGGCGTTTTCAATGGCTACACCTTC.

A few counts support this clonotype. The chain employs TRBV20-1 and TRBJ1-2; the D is unclear. From germline, CDR1 is DFQATT and CDR2 SNEGSKA (reference sequence). V was cut by 2 bases and J by 6 bases, with 10 bases left in between. This CDR3 has 12 residues. The CDR3 loop is CSARQAPDGYTF. The CDR3 nucleotides read TGCAGTGCTAGACAGGCTCCTGATGGCTACACCTTC.

Details on this clonotype: A read error may account for a junction end that differs from germline. The chain is built from TRBV7-7 and TRBJ2-1; TRBD2 matches at 10 bases. Germline values: CDR1 SSHAT, CDR2 FNYEAQ (reference sequence). The CDR3 totals 15 residues. The CDR3 DNA reads TGTGCTAGCAGCCCGGGACTAGCGAGATCCGGTGAGCAGTTCTTC. The encoded protein is CASSPGLARSGEQFF.

In this sample, this clonotype turned up a few times. V and J are TRBV6-6 and TRBJ2-7; D possibly corresponds to TRBD2 (5 bases). Trimming took 6 bases from V and 3 from J, leaving 12 bases between them. The CDR3 length is 13 residues. The germline V gene encodes CDR1 MNHNY and CDR2 SVGAGI (reference sequence). The DNA for the CDR3 is TGTGCCAGCAGCTACGGACTCAACTACGAGCAGTACTTC. This sequence encodes CASSYGLNYEQYF.

The chain's CDR3 is CASSQDQGVKLFF. The DNA for the CDR3 is TGCGCCAGCAGCCAAGATCAAGGGGTGAAACTGTTTTTT. V gene TRBV4-1 combines with J gene TRBJ1-4, with a tentative D call TRBD1 (5 bases). The V end was cut by 0 bases, the J end by 11 bases, with 10 bases between. Germline V lookup: CDR1 MGHRA, CDR2 YSYEKL. The CDR3 consists of 13 residues.

The chain uses TRBV29-1 and TRBJ2-2; 12 nucleotides align to TRBD1. The length of the CDR3 is 15 residues. With V trimmed by 6 bases and J by 4 bases, 6 bases remained unmatched. Germline V gene lookup returns CDR1 SQVTM and CDR2 ANQGSEA. CDR3 protein: CSVAGTGGPTGELFF. The CDR3 DNA reads as TGCAGCGTGGCCGGGACAGGGGGCCCCACCGGGGAGCTGTTTTTT.

There are a few counts of this clonotype. CDR3 DNA sequence: TGTGCCAGCAGTATTCCTCTAGCCATAGAGCAGTTCTTC. It translates to CASSIPLAIEQFF. The chain employs TRBV6-2 or TRBV6-3 and TRBJ2-1, with D perhaps TRBD2 (5 bases). V dropped 5 bases and J dropped 10 bases, with 15 bases sitting between them. The CDR3 is made up of 13 amino acids. Germline V gene lookup returns CDR1 MNHEY and CDR2 SVGEGT.

This clonotype was seen a handful of times. This chain connects TRBV15 to TRBJ1-6; D is uncertain. V lost 0 bases, J lost 10 bases, and 10 bases lay in between. Germline lookup yields CDR1 LNHNV and CDR2 YYDKDF (reference sequence). There are 14 residues in the CDR3. CDR3 sequence (DNA): TGTGCCACCAGCAGAGAGGCGTGGGAATCACCCCTCCACTTT. Protein: CATSREAWESPLHF. Full variable domain (remainder filled in from reference TRBV15 and TRBJ1-6): DAMVIQNPRYQVTQFGKPVTLSCSQTLNHNVMYWYQQKSSQAPKLLFHYYDKDFNNEADTPDNFQSRRPNTSFCFLDIRSPGLGDTAMYLCATSREAWESPLHFGNGTRLTVT.

This chain uses TRBV20-1 with TRBJ2-5; 10 positions match TRBD2. The CDR3 is 17 amino acids. V was pared by 1 base and J by 1 base, with 9 bases of the junction left unmatched. Germline V CDR1 and CDR2: DFQATT, SNEGSKA (reference sequence). CDR3 in amino acids: CSARGFPSGGVQETQYF. The CDR3 DNA is TGCAGTGCTAGAGGCTTCCCTAGCGGGGGAGTCCAAGAGACCCAGTACTTC.

This clonotype was found a few times. The chain is built from TRBV7-9 and TRBJ2-2, with a possible D match to TRBD2 (6 bases). The CDR3 spans 15 residues. V shed 5 bases and J shed 7 bases, with 17 bases lying between them. CDR1 and CDR2 from the germline V gene are SEHNR and FQNEAQ (reference sequence). This CDR3 reads CASSPRDSLGGELFF. Written as DNA, the CDR3 is TGTGCCAGCAGCCCCCGGGACTCCCTCGGCGGGGAGCTGTTTTTT.